This T cell receptor (beta chain) emerged from a study of cytomegalovirus exposure and HLA in healthy donors (dated by TCRdb to the late 2010s). In the study overall: In an earlier analysis of fewer than 750 of the donors, around 290 Gb of sequence data and 90 million to 130 million unique TCR beta sequences from about 179 million T cells were reported. About 330 gigabases of sequencing data and about 92 million unique TCR sequences made up an early release that covered roughly 670 HLA-typed donors. Of the approximately 400 genotyped donors, less than 90% were placed in the genetic ancestry cluster associated with self-reported Caucasian donors. The aim of the study was to test whether cataloging public T cell receptors could identify signatures of past pathogen exposure. The study profiled the T cell repertoires of approximately 700 subjects by immunosequencing and related them to cytomegalovirus serostatus. Besides the first cohort of about 730 subjects, a separate validation cohort made up of 120 different subjects was used. The study combined high-throughput TCR immunosequencing, statistical association of individual TCRs with disease status, and machine learning to predict cytomegalovirus infection status. A later analysis re-examined previously published TCR beta repertoires from 500 to 700 donors and added high-resolution HLA genotyping to investigate patterns of TCR occurrence. The later analysis used no new phenotypic data to find candidate immune exposures, relying instead on TCR beta sequences and their occurrence across donors. To decide whether each TCR beta V gene segment behaved as functional or pseudogenic, an earlier analysis of some 600 of the donors relied on high-throughput TCR beta sequencing. Donor age, sex, ethnicity and CMV serostatus were compiled together with the repertoire data. In a later genetic analysis, genome-wide SNP genotypes for 398 of the 666 donors were used, and that subset was treated as a discovery cohort. Every discovery cohort repertoire had been produced on one sequencing platform. HLA typing covered class I and class II loci at four-digit resolution. The number of donors typed differed by locus, with roughly 620-630 for A, B, C, DRB1 and DQB1, 522 for DQA1, 606 for DPA1, and some 450 for DPB1. Because of strong linkage in the cohort, roughly five DR-DQ haplotypes were treated as single units for association and clustering. Among around 400 genotyped donors of the cohort, an average of approximately 240,000 unique TCR beta nucleotide sequences was sequenced per donor, of which roughly 17% were non-productive.

Libraries were made using the immunoSEQ multiplex PCR assay. For the multiplex PCR, a mixture combining 60 forward primers for TCR Vbeta segments and 13 reverse primers for TCR Jbeta segments was used. A multiplex PCR assay on genomic DNA amplified the CDR3 region of rearranged TCR beta genes. Amplified TCR beta libraries were sequenced as 87-base-pair reads on the Illumina HiSeq System. Per the source publication's procedure: Across the 700 or so repertoires, a later analysis counted 80 million or so unique TCR beta chains, 9.5 million to 13 million of which were shared by at least two donors. A nearest-neighbor algorithm error-corrected the raw reads and collapsed the reads into unique sequences, merging closely related sequences to remove PCR and sequencing errors. To assign V, D and J gene segments, CDR3 sequences were aligned to IMGT reference sequences. For a sequence to be retained, a match of at least six nucleotides was required to both a V gene segment and a J gene segment. Rearrangements were classified as productive when the CDR3 lacked stop codons and remained in frame with V and J, and all other rearrangements were classified as non-productive. CDR3 was defined by IMGT convention, running from the second conserved V-encoded cysteine to the conserved J-encoded phenylalanine. Sequences without an unambiguous match to a single V gene segment were excluded from the earlier analysis of 450 to 650 of the donors. An earlier analysis of roughly 590 of the donors called V segments functional above 56.7% productive rearrangements and segregating when the between-donor standard deviation exceeded 5%. A statistical classification framework was built for diagnosing cytomegalovirus status from the catalog of TCR beta chain sequences. In a later analysis, TCR nucleotide sequences were compared against IMGT/GENE-DB human TR gene sequences so that V and J genes could be assigned. Using the TCRdist pipeline, a later analysis assigned CDR3 sequences along with most-parsimonious VDJ recombination scenarios. In a later analysis, every TCR beta chain was defined by the combination of its CDR3 amino acid sequence and its V-gene family, and reads without a unique V-gene family were dropped. A later analysis removed several hundred highly shared, low-generation-probability nucleotide sequences to deal with suspected cross-contamination and a sequencing artifact. For each public chain, a later analysis derived a clonal expansion index from normalized ranks of inferred template counts within each repertoire. A later analysis computed generation probabilities with a VDJ recombination model fitted to out-of-frame rearrangements, and checked the results against IGoR. A later analysis scored TCR-TCR, TCR-HLA and TCR-CMV co-occurrence with hypergeometric tests, applying a repertoire-size bias correction to TCR pairs. A later analysis estimated false discovery rates by permuting HLA or CMV assignments 20 times. In a later analysis, co-occurring TCRs were grouped using DBSCAN, with TCRdist sequence similarity added in when clustering inside HLA-allele-positive subsets. Repertoires with fewer than 30,000 or more than 120,000 public chains were left out of co-occurrence clustering, as were five repertoires with anomalous nucleotide sharing. The table was pulled from immuneACCESS by TCRdb, which kept in-frame rearrangements only. Such tables lose some clones; where checked, under half of the loss comes from unresolved V genes, and the rest has no known cause. V, J and clone size reflect that table, while D and trimming were determined from the DNA. For this sample the table gives about 160,000 clones, of which about 72% were detected only once. 3.7% of the sample is taken by the ten largest.

The cohort was made up of approximately 700 healthy bone marrow donors. Cohort members were all nominally healthy when sampled, although unrecorded immune exposures were likely present. The donor tested CMV seropositive and was one of the 289 seropositive cohort members. A peripheral blood sample was provided by each donor, and peripheral blood mononuclear cells were used for TCR beta sequencing. Genomic DNA extraction from the blood cell samples was performed with the Qiagen DNeasy Blood Extraction Kit. Relative to germline, V is missing 5 bases and J is missing 7 bases, with 16 bases of the junction outside any gene match. The germline V gene supplies CDR1 MGHRA and CDR2 YSYEKL. Measured from the cysteine to the phenylalanine, the CDR3 is 17 residues long. Only CDR3 DNA remains: 51 bases, in frame from the first base. Points on this clone: Its antigen remains unidentified. Nothing much larger sits one base from this clone, and base qualities are not available.

Findings and caveats that apply to the study as a whole: Specific HLA alleles were associated with about 17,000 TCR beta sequences at a false discovery rate of 0.05 in a later analysis. Assigning TCR associations to individual alleles was difficult when HLA alleles, especially DR and DQ, strongly co-occurred. In vitro tests confirmed that a few of the cytomegalovirus-associated TCR beta chains recognize cytomegalovirus antigens. In an earlier analysis of fewer than 700 of the donors, most TCR beta V segments appeared in productive rearrangements about 87% or about 30% of the time, broadly matching IMGT annotations. According to a later analysis, most CMV-associated TCR beta chains appeared to be HLA-restricted, and the HLA associations seemed to be driven largely by CMV exposure. According to a later analysis, TCR association rates differed among HLA loci, with DRB1 alleles showing the most associated TCRs and HLA-C alleles showing the fewest. For the cohort, immune exposure information was limited to CMV serostatus. Because some donors lacked HLA typing at each locus, the association tests relied only on the typed subset. The authors suggested that the approach could potentially be extended to other disease states and immunological phenotypes. In a later analysis, HLA-associated TCR beta chains showed more clonal expansion and lower generation probabilities than non-associated chains that were equally common. A further reported finding was that TCR beta sequences accurately predicted the HLA-A and HLA-B alleles for most subjects in the first cohort. A total of about 180 TCR beta chains were listed by the study as associated with cytomegalovirus. Most TCR sequences were observed very rarely across donors, whereas some public TCRs were present in many individuals. Some IMGT-functional V segments, including TRBV6-2 and TRBV6-3, could not be distinguished by the 87-base-pair reads and were therefore excluded. The earlier analysis of approximately 590 of the donors excluded roughly 17 rarely observed V segments, including chromosome 9 orphons, because counts were too low. An association between a missense DCLRE1C variant and V-gene and J-gene trimming of TCR beta chains was found in a later genetic analysis and replicated in an independent cohort. This cohort had only TCR beta chains sequenced, and the lack of alpha or paired-chain data limited which features could be detected. According to a later genetic analysis, donors in an Asian-associated ancestry cluster had fewer N-insertions in productive TCRs than the approximately 650-donor mean. The sequencing pipeline was judged likely to have produced a cluster of highly shared sequence variants as a technical artifact. The classifier was reported to diagnose cytomegalovirus status with high specificity and sensitivity in both the original and validation cohorts. Several of the top co-occurrence clusters appeared to be linked to parvovirus B19, influenza, CMV and Epstein-Barr virus, according to a later analysis. Presence/absence analyses assumed roughly uniform sequencing depth across donors, an assumption that may not hold. Correlated functional status among segregating V segments might reflect linkage disequilibrium, but an unknown experimental factor could not be ruled out.

The specimen sequenced was PBMCs. The receptor chain draws on TRBV4-1 and TRBJ2-3, with 9 junctional bases fitting TRBD2. The sequence was collected from a man under 40 in good health and CMV-seropositive. The CDR3 protein is CASSFARPGLALYTQYF. The nucleotides are TGCGCCAGCAGCTTTGCTCGCCCAGGACTAGCGCTTTATACGCAGTATTTT.